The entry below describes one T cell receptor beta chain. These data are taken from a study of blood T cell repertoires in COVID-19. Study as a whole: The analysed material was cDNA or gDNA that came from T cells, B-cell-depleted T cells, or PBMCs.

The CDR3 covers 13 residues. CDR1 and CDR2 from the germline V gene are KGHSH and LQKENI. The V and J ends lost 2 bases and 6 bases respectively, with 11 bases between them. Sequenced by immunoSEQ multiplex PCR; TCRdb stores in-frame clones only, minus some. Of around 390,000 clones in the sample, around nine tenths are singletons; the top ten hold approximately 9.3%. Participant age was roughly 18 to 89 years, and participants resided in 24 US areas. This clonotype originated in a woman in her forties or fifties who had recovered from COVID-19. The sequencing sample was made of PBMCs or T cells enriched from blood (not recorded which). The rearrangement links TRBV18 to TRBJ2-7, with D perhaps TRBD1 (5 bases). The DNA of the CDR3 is TGTGCCAGCTCACCAAATCGGCAGGGCGAGCAGTACTTC. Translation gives CASSPNRQGEQYF.